This T cell receptor beta chain was observed in a study of T cell responses to AZD1222 COVID-19 vaccine. This CDR3 is built from 16 residues. J was trimmed by 8 bases and V by 2 bases; bases with no gene match: 11. The germline gives CDR1 KGHSH, CDR2 LQKENI. Overall study findings and caveats: Just 6 or 7 people given AZD1222 tested seropositive at baseline. None of the repertoires were sampled until the peak T cell response had passed.

TCRdb's copy holds only in-frame clones and misses some; the assay was immunoSEQ multiplex PCR. The profile shows more than 90,000 clones, roughly 84% of them singletons. As regards this clone: The antigen is undetermined.

This chain joins TRBV18 and TRBJ1-2, with 10 positions matching TRBD1. Sequenced here: peripheral blood, sampled on day 0 of AZD1222 vaccination. The receptor comes from an adult in good health. The CDR3 sequence is CASSPSWGTGVGGYTF. The CDR3 DNA reads as TGTGCCAGCTCACCATCGTGGGGGACAGGGGTAGGCGGCTACACCTTC.